A selection of T cell receptor beta chains follows, all from one sample in a study of cytomegalovirus exposure and HLA in healthy donors. Profiled with immunoSEQ multiplex PCR; TCRdb holds only in-frame clones, not every one. In the table there are fewer than 200,000 clones, 60% to 85% of which are singletons. The sequenced sample consisted of PBMCs. These TCRs come from a man aged 25-40 years in good health and CMV-seropositive. Each CDR3 is given with its conserved first and last residue. The order of the fields is D gene, clone size, CDR3 length, J gene, V gene, CDR3 DNA, CDR3 protein. A D gene is named only where the DNA matches it firmly. Only some rows state a clone size, as once, few, many or a class for expanded clones.

NA NA 14 TRBJ2-3 TRBV10-3 TGTGCCATCAGACCGGGACAAAGCACAGATACGCAGTATTTT CAIRPGQSTDTQYF
NA few 14 TRBJ2-3 TRBV5-4 TGTGCCAGCAGCTTAGGGGTTGGCACAGATACGCAGTATTTT CASSLGVGTDTQYF
TRBD2 few 18 TRBJ2-3 TRBV5-1 TGCGCCAGCAGCGCACTATCGACTAGCGGGGCGCCCTCAGATACGCAGTATTTT CASSALSTSGAPSDTQYF
NA NA 14 TRBJ2-7 TRBV9 TGTGCCAGCAGCCCAGAGGAGGGAGAATACGAGCAGTACTTC CASSPEEGEYEQYF
TRBD2 once 14 TRBJ2-1 TRBV10-3 TGTGCCATCACCGCGGGACTAGCGGGGGGGACTCAGTTCTTC CAITAGLAGGTQFF
TRBD1 NA 14 TRBJ2-1 TRBV6-1 TGTGCCAGCAGACCGGGACAGTCCTACAATGAGCAGTTCTTC CASRPGQSYNEQFF
NA NA 15 TRBJ2-5 TRBV6-5 TGTGCCAGCAATCGTCAGAGACAGAGTCAAGAGACCCAGTACTTC CASNRQRQSQETQYF
TRBD2 NA 16 TRBJ2-3 TRBV13 TGTGCCAGCAGCCCCCGACTAGCGGGGGGCTCAGATACGCAGTATTTT CASSPRLAGGSDTQYF
TRBD1 few 11 TRBJ2-1 TRBV30 TGTGCCTGGCAGACAGGGAGTGAGCAGTTCTTC CAWQTGSEQFF
TRBD1 NA 13 TRBJ1-2 TRBV23-1 TGCGCCAGCAGTCCCGACAGGGGTCGTGGCTACACCTTC CASSPDRGRGYTF
TRBD2 few 17 TRBJ2-1 TRBV4-1 TGCGCCAGCAGCCGGGGAGGACTAGCGGGTTCCTACAATGAGCAGTTCTTC CASSRGGLAGSYNEQFF
TRBD2 NA 16 TRBJ2-5 TRBV2 TGTGCCAGCAGTGGGTCTAGCGGGGGTTACGGGGAGACCCAGTACTTC CASSGSSGGYGETQYF
TRBD1 NA 14 TRBJ1-4 TRBV30 TGTGCCTGGAGTACCAGACAGGGTAGTGAAAAACTGTTTTTT CAWSTRQGSEKLFF
NA NA 16 TRBJ2-2 TRBV5-6 TGTGCCAGCAGCTTGGATGGCAGGGCAAACACCGGGGAGCTGTTTTTT CASSLDGRANTGELFF
TRBD1 NA 16 TRBJ1-1 TRBV7-6 TGTGCCAGCAGCTTATTACCGGGACAGGCGAACACTGAAGCTTTCTTT CASSLLPGQANTEAFF
TRBD2 NA 16 TRBJ2-2 TRBV7-6 TGTGCCAGCAGCTTAGTCGGGGGGTCGAACACCGGGGAGCTGTTTTTT CASSLVGGSNTGELFF
NA NA 11 TRBJ2-1 TRBV4-1 TGCGCCAGCAGCCAGGGCAGTGAGCAGTTCTTC CASSQGSEQFF
TRBD1 NA 16 TRBJ1-1 TRBV11-2 TGTGCCAGCAGCTTGGGACAGAACTTCATGAACACTGAAGCTTTCTTT CASSLGQNFMNTEAFF
NA NA 13 TRBJ2-7 TRBV2 TGTGCCAGCAGTGTGGGGCAGGGTTACGAGCAGTACTTC CASSVGQGYEQYF
TRBD1 once 15 TRBJ2-1 TRBV7-7 TGTGCCAGCAGCCCGGGACAGGGGTTCTACAATGAGCAGTTCTTC CASSPGQGFYNEQFF
TRBD1 NA 14 TRBJ2-3 TRBV5-1 TGCGCCAGCAGCCGGGGACAGAGCACAGATACGCAGTATTTT CASSRGQSTDTQYF
NA NA 10 TRBJ1-3 TRBV7-4 TGTGCCAGCAGCGTCGGGTTCATATATTTT CASSVGFIYF
TRBD2 once 14 TRBJ2-3 TRBV7-3 TGTGCCAGCAGTGCCGGGACTAGCGGGGATACGCAGTATTTT CASSAGTSGDTQYF
TRBD1 NA 14 TRBJ1-1 TRBV25-1 TGTGCCAGCAGTGGCGGGACAGAGAACACTGAAGCTTTCTTT CASSGGTENTEAFF
TRBD1 NA 15 TRBJ2-7 TRBV6-5 TGTGCCAGCAGTTACTCCGGGACAGGGACCTACGAGCAGTACTTC CASSYSGTGTYEQYF